A single sample gave rise to the 29 T cell receptor beta chains below, sequenced in a study of STAT5B mutations in CD4+ large granular lymphocyte leukemia. Using immunoSEQ multiplex PCR, the repertoire was profiled, and TCRdb retains in-frame clones only, with some absent. This table has tens of thousands of clones, roughly 78% appearing once. The source material was CD4+ T cells from blood buffy coats. The receptors originated from a human donor in good health.

V gene TRBV5-4 combines with J gene TRBJ2-5; 13 bases agree with TRBD2. The CDR3 sequence is 17 residues long. Germline V gene lookup returns CDR1 SGHNT and CDR2 YYREEE (reference sequence). Germline trimming cut 0 bases from V and 5 bases from J; bases unmatched to any gene: 7. The CDR3 sequence is CASSLGLAGGLGETQYF. The CDR3 DNA sequence: TGTGCCAGCAGCTTGGGACTAGCGGGGGGACTAGGGGAGACCCAGTACTTC.

V and J are TRBV10-3 and TRBJ1-1, with a possible D match to TRBD1 (6 bases). The CDR3 is 16 amino acids. The germline V gene encodes CDR1 ENHRY and CDR2 SYGVKD. V lost 2 bases to trimming and J lost 0 bases, with 13 bases between them. The CDR3 here is CAISESNREMNTEAFF. DNA of the CDR3: TGTGCCATCAGTGAGAGCAACAGGGAAATGAACACTGAAGCTTTCTTT.

The chain links TRBV7-2 to TRBJ2-7, with D possibly being TRBD1 (5 bases). The CDR3 runs to 14 residues. The V gene's germline CDR1 is SGHTA and CDR2 FQGNSA. The V and J ends lost 5 bases and 0 bases respectively, with 11 bases between them. The CDR3 spells CASSVDSYSYEQYF. CDR3 nucleotides: TGTGCCAGCAGCGTTGACAGCTACTCCTACGAGCAGTACTTC.

The chain uses TRBV19 and TRBJ2-5, with TRBD2 matching over 11 bases. Looked up from germline, CDR1 is LNHDA and CDR2 is SQIVND (reference sequence). This CDR3 is 16 amino acids long. The V gene end was trimmed by 1 base and the J gene end by 4 bases; junction bases not matched to a gene: 5. The CDR3 loop is CASSIGSGGAVETQYF. The DNA of the CDR3 is TGTGCCAGTAGTATAGGTAGCGGGGGGGCCGTAGAGACCCAGTACTTC. The full variable domain, completed using reference TRBV19 and TRBJ2-5, is DGGITQSPKYLFRKEGQNVTLSCEQNLNHDAMYWYRQDPGQGLRLIYYSQIVNDFQKGDIAEGYSVSREKKESFPLTVTSAQKNPTAFYLCASSIGSGGAVETQYFGPGTRLLVL.

This clone was recorded once. V usage is TRBV5-6 and J usage is TRBJ1-1; 8 bases line up with TRBD1. The length of the CDR3 is 14 residues. Germline CDR1 SGHDT, CDR2 YYEEEE. The V and J ends lost 2 bases and 4 bases, in that order; junction bases with no gene match: 4. CDR3 loop: CASSFLDRGTEAFF. In DNA form, the CDR3 reads TGTGCCAGCAGCTTTCTTGACAGGGGCACTGAAGCTTTCTTT.

The chain recombines TRBV19 with TRBJ1-5; 7 bases agree with TRBD1. This CDR3 comprises 15 residues. Losses at the gene ends were 8 bases for V and 3 bases for J; bases not matched to a gene: 10. Germline V gene lookup returns CDR1 LNHDA and CDR2 SQIVND (reference sequence). CDR3 protein: CASETGPGLNQPQHF. The DNA for the CDR3 is TGTGCCAGTGAGACAGGGCCCGGGCTCAATCAGCCCCAGCATTTT.

This clone was detected once. This chain links TRBV27 with TRBJ2-1; the D gene is possibly TRBD2 (6 bases). This CDR3 spans 16 amino acids. The germline V gene encodes CDR1 MNHEY and CDR2 SMNVEV (reference sequence). The germline V and J ends were trimmed by 10 bases and 7 bases, with 26 bases remaining between them. The CDR3 bases are TGTGCCACTCAAGACCCGGGGACTGCCACTACGAATGAGCAGTTCTTC. It specifies CATQDPGTATTNEQFF.

V is TRBV12-5 and J is TRBJ1-6; a weak D match, TRBD1 (5 bases). The CDR3 spans 15 residues. In germline, CDR1 is LGHNT, CDR2 FRNRAP. Trimming pared 2 bases from V and 3 bases from J, leaving 8 bases between. The CDR3 DNA is TGTGCTAGTGGTTTGACCAGGGTCTATAATTCACCCCTCCACTTT. This encodes CASGLTRVYNSPLHF.

The chain links TRBV28 to TRBJ1-1, with D maybe TRBD1 (6 bases). CDR3 size: 15 residues. Germline V gene sequence: CDR1 MDHEN, CDR2 SYDVKM. V shed 10 bases and J shed 1 base, with 19 bases lying between them. The DNA for the CDR3 is TGTGCCACTAAAAGGGACATCTTTCAGAACACTGAAGCTTTCTTT. This gives the protein CATKRDIFQNTEAFF. Using reference TRBV28 and TRBJ1-1 for the parts outside the CDR3, the full variable domain is DVKVTQSSRYLVKRTGEKVFLECVQDMDHENMFWYRQDPGLGLRLIYFSYDVKMKEKGDIPEGYSVSREKKERFSLILESASTNQTSMYLCATKRDIFQNTEAFFGQGTRLTVV.

The V gene is TRBV29-1, the J gene TRBJ2-3; 8 bases align to TRBD2. The CDR3 consists of 14 residues. Trimming cost V 4 bases and J 5 bases; bases outside gene matches: 8. Germline assignment: CDR1 SQVTM and CDR2 ANQGSEA. The CDR3 DNA reads as TGCAGCGTTGTCACCGGGGGGGGCGGAGATACGCAGTATTTT. Amino acids: CSVVTGGGGDTQYF.

Only one count was recorded for this clone. V gene TRBV2 combines with J gene TRBJ2-7; 7 nucleotides align to TRBD1. There are 14 residues in the CDR3. V shed 6 bases, J shed 2 bases, and the junction held 7 bases outside the gene matches. The V gene's germline CDR1 is SNHLY and CDR2 FYNNEI. The CDR3 sequence is CASSRYRGTYEQYF. The CDR3 nucleotides read TGTGCCAGCAGCCGTTACAGGGGTACCTACGAGCAGTACTTC.

V usage is TRBV6-6 and J usage is TRBJ1-5, with D perhaps TRBD1 (5 bases). V lost 2 bases and J 3 bases, leaving 11 bases between the germline ends. In germline, CDR1 is MNHNY, CDR2 SVGAGI (reference sequence). The CDR3 covers 15 residues. CDR3 nucleotides: TGTGCCAGCAGTTACAGCGGGGCGGACAATCAGCCCCAGCATTTT. Translated, it gives CASSYSGADNQPQHF.

The V call is TRBV28, the J call TRBJ1-2; possibly TRBD1 for D (5 bases). The CDR3 is 13 amino acids. V dropped 7 bases and J dropped 8 bases, with 17 bases sitting between them. Germline V CDR1 and CDR2: MDHEN, SYDVKM. The CDR3, as DNA: TGTGCCAGCACCTCCGAGGGGTTGCGGGGCTACACCTTC. This codes for CASTSEGLRGYTF.

This chain joins TRBV4-2 and TRBJ2-6; D unclear. Trimming stripped 0 bases from V and 0 bases from J, with 9 bases between. Germline CDR1 is LGHNA and CDR2 is YNFKEQ. This CDR3 spans 17 amino acids. The CDR3 sequence is CASSQDGVGSGANVLTF. The CDR3 DNA sequence: TGTGCCAGCAGCCAAGATGGGGTTGGCTCTGGGGCCAACGTCCTGACTTTC.

The chain employs TRBV20-1 and TRBJ2-1; a possible D gene is TRBD2 (6 bases). This CDR3 is built from 11 residues. Trimming removed 5 bases at V and 10 bases at J, with 12 bases between. Per germline, CDR1 DFQATT and CDR2 SNEGSKA (reference sequence). As DNA, the CDR3 is TGCAGTGCTTTCCGTCGGGAGGAGCAGTTCTTC. Residues: CSAFRREEQFF.

V usage is TRBV27 and J usage is TRBJ1-4; D remains unclear. CDR3 length: 14 amino acids. Germline lookup yields CDR1 MNHEY and CDR2 SMNVEV (reference sequence). Trimming took 7 bases from V and 4 from J, leaving 13 bases between them. CDR3 sequence: CASKRSASNEKLFF. The CDR3 region has the DNA TGTGCCAGCAAAAGATCTGCAAGTAATGAAAAACTGTTTTTT.

This sequence joins TRBV4-1 and TRBJ1-2; D uncertain. Looked up from germline, CDR1 is MGHRA and CDR2 is YSYEKL. Trimming cost V 0 bases and J 8 bases, with 7 bases left between them. CDR3 length: 12 residues. CDR3 in amino acids: CASSQDWAGYTF. CDR3 coding DNA: TGCGCCAGCAGCCAAGATTGGGCGGGCTACACCTTC.

The chain is built from TRBV5-1 and TRBJ2-2; 8 bases agree with TRBD2. Germline V gene data show CDR1 as SGHRS and CDR2 as YFSETQ. This CDR3 has 15 amino acids. V gave up 0 bases and J gave up 11 bases; unmatched junction bases: 9. DNA of the CDR3: TGCGCCAGCAGCTTGGAAACACGAAGCGGGGGAGAGCTGTTTTTT. This gives the protein CASSLETRSGGELFF.

The chain carries TRBV9 and TRBJ1-2; TRBD1 might be the D (5 bases). Between the trimmed V and J ends, which lost 2 bases and 7 bases, there was a span of 15 bases. CDR3 size: 14 residues. CDR1 and CDR2 from the germline V gene are SGDLS and YYNGEE. In nucleotides, the CDR3 is TGTGCCAGCAGCGTTGTCAGGCCGGGGGGTGGCTACACCTTC. It is translated as CASSVVRPGGGYTF.

The chain recombines TRBV4-1 with TRBJ1-2; 7 bases are shared with TRBD1. Germline V gene lookup returns CDR1 MGHRA and CDR2 YSYEKL. CDR3 size: 15 residues. Trimming at V came to 1 base and at J to 4 bases, leaving 6 bases not matched to a gene. The DNA for the CDR3 is TGCGCCAGCAGCCAAGTCGTGGGACAGACCTATGGCTACACCTTC. Protein sequence: CASSQVVGQTYGYTF.

This chain uses TRBV7-2 with TRBJ2-2; weak D call: TRBD2 (6 bases). The CDR3 is 13 amino acids. V was clipped by 5 bases and J by 3 bases, with 7 bases between them. Germline V CDR1 and CDR2: SGHTA, FQGNSA. As DNA, the CDR3 is TGTGCCAGCAGCAGGGACTACACCGGGGAGCTGTTTTTT. It codes for CASSRDYTGELFF.

This chain links TRBV9 with TRBJ1-2; D unresolved. The CDR3 consists of 14 residues. Per germline, CDR1 SGDLS and CDR2 YYNGEE. The V end was cut by 3 bases, the J end by 6 bases, with 15 bases between. Here the CDR3 reads CASSGTGIGDGYTF. In DNA, the CDR3 is TGTGCCAGCAGCGGGACGGGGATAGGAGATGGCTACACCTTC.

This clone was seen once. The V and J genes are TRBV10-3 and TRBJ2-5, with TRBD2 as a possible D gene (6 bases). V gave up 6 bases and J gave up 4 bases, with 18 bases separating them. Germline loops: CDR1 ENHRY, CDR2 SYGVKD. The CDR3 length is 15 residues. CDR3 sequence reads: CAISDPGRSGETQYF. Written as DNA, the CDR3 is TGTGCCATCAGCGATCCGGGGAGGTCCGGAGAGACCCAGTACTTC.

The CDR3 here is CASGPKPGTGDPDTQYF. CDR3 DNA sequence: TGTGCCAGCGGCCCCAAACCGGGGACAGGGGACCCAGATACGCAGTATTTT. The V gene is TRBV5-6, the J gene TRBJ2-3; 10 bases match TRBD1. Germline CDR1 SGHDT, CDR2 YYEEEE. Unmatched junction bases numbered 15, after V lost 7 bases and J lost 4 bases. The CDR3 consists of 17 residues.

This chain connects TRBV2 to TRBJ2-1; 8 bases are a match to TRBD1. J was trimmed by 6 bases and V by 6 bases; bases with no gene match: 16. The CDR3 totals 17 residues. The germline V gene has CDR1 SNHLY and CDR2 FYNNEI. CDR3 in DNA: TGTGCCAGCAGAATAATACCCACAGGGGGAAACGGCAATGAGCAGTTCTTC. It is translated as CASRIIPTGGNGNEQFF.

The rearrangement uses TRBV14 and TRBJ2-5; no definite D call. The germline V gene has CDR1 SGHDN and CDR2 FVKESK. Trimming took off 2 bases at V and 2 bases at J, with 6 bases between the two ends. There are 13 residues in the CDR3. The CDR3 DNA follows: TGTGCCAGCAGCCAACTACTGCAAGAGACCCAGTACTTC. It encodes CASSQLLQETQYF.

V is TRBV11-3 and J is TRBJ2-5; 8 bases agree with TRBD2. V lost 5 bases and J lost 4; bases outside the gene matches: 9. Germline V gene lookup returns CDR1 SGHNT and CDR2 YENEEA. This CDR3 spans 15 amino acids. As DNA, the CDR3 is TGTGCCAGCAGCGTGGGACTAGATATCGGAGAGACCCAGTACTTC. Amino acids: CASSVGLDIGETQYF.

The rearrangement uses TRBV14 and TRBJ2-2; 8 positions agree with TRBD1. Germline loops: CDR1 SGHDN, CDR2 FVKESK. V lost 0 bases, J lost 7 bases, and 10 bases stayed unmatched. This CDR3 region has 17 residues. The CDR3 DNA is TGTGCCAGCAGCCAAGATCAGGCAGGGGGCGCAATCGGGGAGCTGTTTTTT. It is translated as CASSQDQAGGAIGELFF.

This clone has just one count. The chain has TRBV5-4 and TRBJ2-7; tentative D call: TRBD2 (7 bases). V was clipped by 3 bases and J by 4 bases, with 17 bases between them. Germline V lookup: CDR1 SGHNT, CDR2 YYREEE (reference sequence). The CDR3 totals 15 residues. The CDR3 nucleotides are TGTGCCAGCAGCTCCCGGGAAGGGGGGGGGTACGAGCAGTACTTC. It translates to CASSSREGGGYEQYF.